This T cell receptor (beta chain) appears in the sequencing data of a study of control samples from healthy donors and cancer patients. This clone was found once. Clones were sequenced by immunoSEQ multiplex PCR, and TCRdb holds only the in-frame ones, with some missing. Among 150,000 to 170,000 clones listed, about 94% were seen once. Germline CDR1 and CDR2: SGHKS and YYEKEE (reference sequence). The CDR3 extends over 14 amino acids. The V end lost 2 bases, the J end lost 6 bases, and 15 bases lay between the germline ends. This TCR was recovered from a man in his forties in good health. The sequenced sample was blood. This chain connects TRBV5-5 to TRBJ2-7; TRBD2 might be the D (6 bases). This CDR3 reads CASSFVRGEVEQYF. CDR3 nucleotide sequence: TGTGCCAGCAGCTTTGTACGCGGGGAGGTCGAGCAGTACTTC.